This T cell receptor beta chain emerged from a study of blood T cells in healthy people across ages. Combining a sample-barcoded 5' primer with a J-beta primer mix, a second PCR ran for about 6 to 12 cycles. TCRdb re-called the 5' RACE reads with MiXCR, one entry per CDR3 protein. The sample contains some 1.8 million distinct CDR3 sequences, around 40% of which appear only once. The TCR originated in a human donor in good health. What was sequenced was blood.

The DNA of the CDR3 is TGTGCCAGCCGCAAGGTAGCGGGGGAACACAATGAGCAGTTCTTC. It specifies CASRKVAGEHNEQFF. V gene TRBV2 combines with J gene TRBJ2-1; 9 bases fit TRBD2. This CDR3 has 15 residues. CDR1 is SNHLY and CDR2 is FYNNEI in the germline V gene. V was pared by 8 bases and J by 5 bases, with 10 bases of the junction left unmatched.